This T cell receptor (beta chain) appears in the sequencing data of a study of cytomegalovirus exposure and HLA in healthy donors. The PCR had 60 Vbeta and 13 Jbeta primers. In the authors' workflow: Later work found approximately 80 million unique TCR beta chains, with roughly 11 million shared. Sequencing was performed with immunoSEQ multiplex PCR; in TCRdb, only in-frame clones are kept and a portion is missing. V and J calls plus clone size are reproduced from that table; the DNA served to infer D and trimming. The sample table includes about 200,000 clones. CDR3 length equals 13 residues. Germline V gene data show CDR1 as MNHNY and CDR2 as SVGAGI (reference sequence). The V gene lost 5 bases and the J gene lost 4 bases, with 11 bases spanning the gap. The study's findings and limits: Some V segments could not be told apart, so they were left out, TRBV6-2 and TRBV6-3 among them. Among the CMV-associated chains, three were confirmed in vitro as specific for CMV antigens.

Remarks on this clone: Its antigen is unknown.

Sequenced: PBMCs. The TCR comes from a girl aged 2 to 10 in good health and CMV-seropositive. The chain employs TRBV6-6 and TRBJ1-1; no firm D call. The CDR3 here is CASSEPGVTEAFF. The DNA for the CDR3 is TGTGCCAGCAGTGAGCCCGGGGTCACTGAAGCTTTCTTT.